This is a list of T cell receptor beta chains from one sample in a study of radiation and T cells in renal cell carcinoma. TCRdb's table, derived via immunoSEQ multiplex PCR, lists solely in-frame clones and lacks some. The data contain tens of thousands of clones, 60% to 85% of them singletons. Material: blood, obtained from a patient whose treatment included radiotherapy and nephrectomy. The receptors shown here come from a man aged 60-69 years with renal cell carcinoma. CDR3s include the opening cysteine and the closing phenylalanine or tryptophan. Each record gives: V gene, J gene, clone size, D gene, CDR3 DNA, CDR3 protein. A D gene is named only where the DNA matches it firmly. Where a row states a size, it is once, few, many or the class of an expanded clone; other rows omit it.

TRBV19	TRBJ1-2	.	.	TGTGCCAGTAGTACCGGACCGGCTAACTATGGCTACACCTTC	CASSTGPANYGYTF
TRBV2	TRBJ2-2	.	.	TGTGCCAGCAGTGAAGCCGGGGAGCTGTTTTTT	CASSEAGELFF
TRBV10-1	TRBJ2-3	.	.	TGCGCCAGCAGTCCACGGGGAGCAGATACGCAGTATTTT	CASSPRGADTQYF
TRBV10-3	TRBJ1-6	.	TRBD1	TGTGCCATCAGTGAGCCAGGGACAGCTAATTCACCCCTCCACTTT	CAISEPGTANSPLHF
TRBV6-1	TRBJ2-5	.	.	TGTGCCAGCAGTGAATGGGGGGAGACCCAGTACTTC	CASSEWGETQYF
TRBV19	TRBJ2-5	.	TRBD2	TGTGCCAGTAGTCTACTAGCGGGGGCTGAGACCCAGTACTTC	CASSLLAGAETQYF
TRBV25-1	TRBJ1-1	few	.	TGTGCCAGCCGAAGGGGGAACACTGAAGCTTTCTTT	CASRRGNTEAFF
TRBV5-1	TRBJ2-3	.	TRBD2	TGCGCCAGCAGCGTTGGTCTAGCGGGCACAGATACGCAGTATTTT	CASSVGLAGTDTQYF
TRBV19	TRBJ2-1	.	TRBD2	TGTGCCAGTAGTACCCTGACTAGCGGGAGGATCAATGAGCAGTTCTTC	CASSTLTSGRINEQFF
TRBV29-1	TRBJ2-1	.	.	TGCAGCGTTGGCACTTACACCGGAGTCGGGTCTGAGCAGTTCTTC	CSVGTYTGVGSEQFF
TRBV13	TRBJ1-4	few	.	TGTGCCAGCAGCTTAGTGGATGAGGAAAAACTGTTTTTT	CASSLVDEEKLFF
TRBV10-2	TRBJ2-2	few	TRBD1	TGCGCCAGCAGGGCCCCCGGACAGGGCTTTATCGGGGAGCTGTTTTTT	CASRAPGQGFIGELFF
TRBV5-4	TRBJ1-3	once	.	TGTGCCAGCAGCTTGGGTCGAGGGGGTGGAAACACCATATATTTT	CASSLGRGGGNTIYF
TRBV7-2	TRBJ2-1	few	TRBD2	TGTGCCAGCAGCTTAGTGGCTAGCGGGATCCCCTACAATGAGCAGTTCTTC	CASSLVASGIPYNEQFF
TRBV5-1	TRBJ1-1	few	.	TGCGCCAGCAGCTCGGGACATGAATACACTGAAGCTTTCTTT	CASSSGHEYTEAFF
TRBV7-2	TRBJ2-7	.	TRBD2	TGTGCCAGCAGCCTCCAACCTGGACTAGCGGGAATCGAGCAGTACTTC	CASSLQPGLAGIEQYF
TRBV13	TRBJ2-3	.	TRBD2	TGTGCCAGCAGCTTAGGCCTGGGGGGGAACTATCGGACAGATACGCAGTATTTT	CASSLGLGGNYRTDTQYF
TRBV6-5	TRBJ2-6	.	.	TGTGCCACCTCCTTAGACTCTGGGGCCAACGTCCTGACTTTC	CATSLDSGANVLTF
TRBV10-3	TRBJ2-7	.	.	TGTGCCATCAGTGACCCTGTGACAGGCGGCTACGAGCAGTACTTC	CAISDPVTGGYEQYF
TRBV30	TRBJ1-2	.	.	TGTGCCTGGGGGGAGACTCATGGCTACACCTTC	CAWGETHGYTF
TRBV6-1	TRBJ1-1	.	.	TGTGCCAGCAGTGACCGCCATGCAGAAAACATGAACACTGAAGCTTTCTTT	CASSDRHAENMNTEAFF
TRBV11-2	TRBJ2-1	.	.	TGTGCCAGCAGCTTAGACTTATCCTACAATGAGCAGTTCTTC	CASSLDLSYNEQFF
TRBV6-6	TRBJ1-1	.	TRBD1	TGTGCCAGCAGTTACCCATACACACAGGGGGCCGCTGAAGCTTTCTTT	CASSYPYTQGAAEAFF
TRBV28	TRBJ2-7	.	TRBD2	TGTGCCAGCAGTCAATATAGCGGGGGAGGCGACGAGCAGTACTTC	CASSQYSGGGDEQYF
TRBV7-8	TRBJ1-3	.	.	TGTGCCAGCAGCTTAGCGGTATCGGACACCATATATTTT	CASSLAVSDTIYF
TRBV4-3	TRBJ1-2	once	.	TGCGCCAGCAGCCAAGAGCGATGGGGATGGACCACCTTC	CASSQERWGWTTF
TRBV10-3	TRBJ2-5	few	TRBD1	TGTGCCATCGCCGGGACAGGTCAAGAGACCCAGTACTTC	CAIAGTGQETQYF
TRBV5-1	TRBJ2-2	.	TRBD1	TGCGCCAGCAGCTTGTTAGGGACAGCGAACACCGGGGAGCTGTTTTTT	CASSLLGTANTGELFF
TRBV7-9	TRBJ2-1	once	TRBD2	TGTGCCAGCAGCTCCCCCTTAGCGGGTGGCTTTGATGAGCAGTTCTTC	CASSSPLAGGFDEQFF
TRBV2	TRBJ1-5	.	.	TGTGCCAGCAGTGCCCGTGAGACACTCTATAGCAATCAGCCCCAGCATTTT	CASSARETLYSNQPQHF
TRBV9	TRBJ1-1	.	TRBD1	TGTGCCAGCAGCGAGAGACAGGGGATGGATGAAGCTTTCTTT	CASSERQGMDEAFF
TRBV18	TRBJ2-3	.	TRBD2	TGTGCCAGCTCACCACGGTGGCTAGCGGATACAGATACGCAGTATTTT	CASSPRWLADTDTQYF
TRBV7-9	TRBJ1-3	.	.	TGTGCCAGCAGCTGGGGGACTTCTGGAAACACCATATATTTT	CASSWGTSGNTIYF
TRBV6-1	TRBJ1-2	.	.	TGTGCCAGCAGTGTGTCCACGGGTCTCCTTGGTGACTACACCTTC	CASSVSTGLLGDYTF
TRBV19	TRBJ2-2	.	.	TGTGCCAGTAGTATAGGGTTCGGCAGCCAAAGGGGCGGGGAGCTGTTTTTT	CASSIGFGSQRGGELFF
TRBV7-6	TRBJ2-3	.	.	TGTGCCAGCAGTTTCGGGTCATCCACAGATACGCAGTATTTT	CASSFGSSTDTQYF
TRBV30	TRBJ1-2	.	TRBD1	TGTGCCTCCCCCTCCCGGACAGGGCCACATGGCTACACCTTC	CASPSRTGPHGYTF
TRBV6-1	TRBJ2-1	.	TRBD2	TGTGCCAGCAGCCCACTAGCGGGGTCCTTCGGGGAGCAGTTCTTC	CASSPLAGSFGEQFF
TRBV7-8	TRBJ2-3	.	.	TGTGCCAGCAGCCGGGCTAGACAGAATACGCAGTATTTT	CASSRARQNTQYF
TRBV19	TRBJ1-3	once	TRBD1	TGTGCCAGTAGTATAGGAGTGGGACAGGGGGCAAGTGGAAACACCATATATTTT	CASSIGVGQGASGNTIYF
TRBV19	TRBJ2-6	.	TRBD1	TGTGCCAGTAGTATACAGCAGGGGGTGCCTGGGGCCAACGTCCTGACTTTC	CASSIQQGVPGANVLTF
TRBV20-1	TRBJ1-1	.	.	TGCAGTGCTAGTCGGGCCTCTGAAGCTTTCTTT	CSASRASEAFF
TRBV9	TRBJ1-4	.	.	TGTGCCAGCAGCCGGGACGGAACAGCTCCTAATGAAAAACTGTTTTTT	CASSRDGTAPNEKLFF